The 8 T cell receptor beta chains reported below all come from one sample, sequenced in a study of T cell clones after liver transplantation. Clones were sequenced by immunoSEQ multiplex PCR, and TCRdb holds only the in-frame ones, with some missing. Here the sample spans roughly 100,000 clones, 82% being singletons. Sequencing used CD4+ T cells from blood, obtained before liver transplant. The receptors were sampled from a human donor who received a liver transplant.

CDR3 loop: CASSLNGGDQETQYF. CDR3 nucleotides: TGCGCCAGCAGCTTGAACGGCGGAGACCAAGAGACCCAGTACTTC. This chain uses TRBV5-1 with TRBJ2-5; D is uncertain. The V and J ends lost 1 base and 0 bases respectively, with 10 bases between them. This CDR3 is built from 15 residues. Germline lookup yields CDR1 SGHRS and CDR2 YFSETQ.

The genes are TRBV2 and TRBJ2-7; D is possibly TRBD1 or TRBD2 (7 bases each). This CDR3 comprises 14 residues. Trimming shortened V by 10 bases and J by 3 bases, and 19 bases separated the two germline ends. Germline CDR1 and CDR2: SNHLY and FYNNEI. CDR3 nucleotide sequence: TGTGCCACCCGGCTGGGAGGGGGCTACTACGAGCAGTACTTC. Encoded protein: CATRLGGGYYEQYF. Full variable domain (missing parts from reference TRBV2 and TRBJ2-7): EPEVTQTPSHQVTQMGQEVILRCVPISNHLYFYWYRQILGQKVEFLVSFYNNEISEKSEIFDDQFSVERPDGSNFTLKIRSTKLEDSAMYFCATRLGGGYYEQYFGPGTRLTVT.

The chain combines TRBV9 with TRBJ1-3, with a possible D match to TRBD1 (6 bases). CDR3 length: 18 residues. V lost 0 bases, J lost 0 bases, and 16 bases lay in between. Looked up from germline, CDR1 is SGDLS and CDR2 is YYNGEE. The CDR3 protein is CASSVEGRTVSSGNTIYF. CDR3 in DNA: TGTGCCAGCAGCGTAGAGGGGCGGACAGTAAGCTCTGGAAACACCATATATTTT.

The V gene is TRBV2, the J gene TRBJ2-1; TRBD2 is a possible D gene (5 bases). This CDR3 has 15 residues. Germline V gives CDR1 SNHLY, CDR2 FYNNEI. V was clipped by 3 bases and J by 4 bases, with 13 bases between them. The CDR3 nucleotides read TGTGCCAGCAGTGACGTCGGCTCGGGGTACAATGAGCAGTTCTTC. This sequence encodes CASSDVGSGYNEQFF. Supplemented by reference TRBV2 and TRBJ2-1, the full variable domain reads EPEVTQTPSHQVTQMGQEVILRCVPISNHLYFYWYRQILGQKVEFLVSFYNNEISEKSEIFDDQFSVERPDGSNFTLKIRSTKLEDSAMYFCASSDVGSGYNEQFFGPGTRLTVL.

The chain uses TRBV28 and TRBJ1-3; D is undetermined. The CDR3 runs to 14 residues. V dropped 6 bases and J dropped 4 bases, with 13 bases sitting between them. CDR1 is MDHEN and CDR2 is SYDVKM in the germline V gene. The CDR3 nucleotides read TGTGCCAGCAGGGGGTTGGCCTCCGGAAACACCATATATTTT. It encodes CASRGLASGNTIYF.

The chain carries TRBV25-1 and TRBJ1-5; unclear D gene. CDR1 and CDR2 from the germline V gene are MGHDK and SYGVNS. Trimming left V 4 bases short and J 4 bases short, with 5 bases between. This CDR3 contains 12 residues. As DNA, the CDR3 is TGTGCCAGCAGTGCGATTAATCAGCCCCAGCATTTT. As protein: CASSAINQPQHF.

CDR3 nucleotides: TGTGCCAGTAGTGTTAGACAGAGGGATCAGCCCCAGCATTTT. As protein: CASSVRQRDQPQHF. The chain combines TRBV19 with TRBJ1-5; D might be TRBD1 (5 bases). CDR3 length: 14 amino acids. Trimming removed 5 bases from V and 5 bases from J, with 13 bases in between. Germline CDR1 reads LNHDA; CDR2 reads SQIVND (reference sequence). The complete variable domain, with remaining parts taken from reference TRBV19 and TRBJ1-5, reads DGGITQSPKYLFRKEGQNVTLSCEQNLNHDAMYWYRQDPGQGLRLIYYSQIVNDFQKGDIAEGYSVSREKKESFPLTVTSAQKNPTAFYLCASSVRQRDQPQHFGDGTRLSIL.

The genes are TRBV2 and TRBJ2-7; TRBD2 matches at 11 bases. The CDR3 loop spans 15 amino acids. J gave up 1 base and V 9 bases, and 8 bases lay outside the gene matches. CDR1 and CDR2 (germline): SNHLY, FYNNEI. CDR3 sequence: CASRPTSGGSYEQYF. In DNA form, the CDR3 reads TGTGCCAGTCGGCCAACTAGCGGGGGTTCCTACGAGCAGTACTTC.